This TCR beta chain was observed in a study of T cells after posttransplantation cyclophosphamide. Whole-study findings and limits: Blood and skin or GI T cell repertoires showed limited TRB overlap. Recipient CMV seropositivity and CMV reactivation strongly tracked TRB clonality. Donor-recipient repertoire similarity was low at 1-2 months, rising over year one.

To note about this clone: Its specificity is unknown.

The assay was immunoSEQ multiplex PCR, and TCRdb's table has in-frame clones only and misses some. The sample includes approximately 50,000 clones, roughly 94% of them seen just once. Trimming removed 2 bases at V and 3 bases at J, with 11 bases between. The CDR3 is 14 amino acids. Germline V CDR1 and CDR2: SEHNR, FQNEAQ (reference sequence). Peripheral blood was collected from the related graft donor on the marrow donation day. Sample: PBMCs. The receptor comes from a woman aged 30 to 39 in good health and a related stem cell transplant donor. The chain joins TRBV7-9 to TRBJ2-7; tentative D call: TRBD2 (7 bases). CDR3 sequence (DNA): TGTGCCAGCAGCTTAAGGGGGGGGATCTACGAGCAGTACTTC. Translation: CASSLRGGIYEQYF. The full variable domain, completed using reference TRBV7-9 and TRBJ2-7, is DTGVSQNPRHKITKRGQNVTFRCDPISEHNRLYWYRQTLGQGPEFLTYFQNEAQLEKSRLLSDRFSAERPKGSFSTLEIQRTEQGDSAMYLCASSLRGGIYEQYFGPGTRLTVT.